The rows below give T cell receptor beta chains drawn from one sample of a study of CD8+CD57+ T cells in acquired aplastic anemia. MiXCR, run by TCRdb on the reads, gives a single entry per CDR3 protein. The sample consists of more than 250,000 distinct CDR3 sequences, 50% to 70% of them appearing once. Input material: sorted CD4+, CD8+, or CD8+CD57+ T cells (not recorded which) from PBMCs. The receptors here all came from a human donor with severe aplastic anemia or a healthy control (not recorded which). The CDR3 runs from the conserved cysteine through the conserved F or W. The D gene is left open where the match is weak. Part of the rows lack a size; the others show once, few, many or a class for expanded clones.

d_gene: .; j_gene: TRBJ2-1; abundance: few; v_gene: TRBV7-3; CDR3aa: CASSSGIKSNNEQFF; CDR3nt: TGTGCCAGCAGCTCCGGGATCAAAAGCAACAATGAGCAGTTCTTC
d_gene: TRBD1; j_gene: TRBJ2-3; abundance: many; v_gene: TRBV2; CDR3aa: CASSQGENTDTQYF; CDR3nt: TGTGCCAGCAGTCAGGGGGAAAACACAGATACGCAGTATTTT
d_gene: .; j_gene: TRBJ2-5; abundance: .; v_gene: TRBV9; CDR3aa: CASSEQGPAETQYF; CDR3nt: TGTGCCAGCAGCGAACAGGGTCCCGCGGAGACCCAGTACTTC
d_gene: .; j_gene: TRBJ1-6; abundance: .; v_gene: TRBV11-2; CDR3aa: CASSPARQDGSLHF; CDR3nt: TGTGCCAGCAGCCCGGCACGGCAGGACGGATCCCTCCACTTT
d_gene: TRBD1; j_gene: TRBJ1-1; abundance: many; v_gene: TRBV9; CDR3aa: CASSVGTGFAEAFF; CDR3nt: TGTGCCAGCAGCGTAGGGACAGGTTTTGCTGAAGCTTTCTTT
d_gene: TRBD2; j_gene: TRBJ2-3; abundance: .; v_gene: TRBV27; CDR3aa: CAVRRAPGTSGTDTQYF; CDR3nt: TGTGCTGTTAGGAGGGCGCCGGGGACTAGCGGAACAGATACGCAGTATTTT
d_gene: TRBD1; j_gene: TRBJ2-3; abundance: few; v_gene: TRBV6-4; CDR3aa: CASSVGTGGTDTQYF; CDR3nt: TGTGCCAGCAGTGTTGGGACAGGGGGCACAGATACGCAGTATTTT
d_gene: .; j_gene: TRBJ2-5; abundance: .; v_gene: TRBV28; CDR3aa: CASAPGLRLETQYF; CDR3nt: TGTGCCAGTGCACCGGGGCTGCGATTGGAGACCCAGTACTTC
d_gene: .; j_gene: TRBJ1-5; abundance: .; v_gene: TRBV19; CDR3aa: CASNTVYSNQPQHF; CDR3nt: TGTGCCAGTAATACTGTTTATAGCAATCAGCCCCAGCATTTT
d_gene: .; j_gene: TRBJ1-1; abundance: .; v_gene: TRBV6-2/TRBV6-3; CDR3aa: CASRQDRPEAFF; CDR3nt: TGTGCCAGCAGGCAGGACCGTCCGGAAGCTTTCTTT
d_gene: TRBD1; j_gene: TRBJ2-5; abundance: few; v_gene: TRBV7-2; CDR3aa: CASSLVDRSQETQYF; CDR3nt: TGTGCCAGCAGCTTAGTGGACAGGTCACAAGAGACCCAGTACTTC
d_gene: .; j_gene: TRBJ2-4; abundance: many; v_gene: TRBV5-6; CDR3aa: CASSLQGQAKNIQYF; CDR3nt: TGTGCCAGCAGCTTGCAGGGGCAGGCCAAAAACATTCAGTACTTC
d_gene: .; j_gene: TRBJ1-1; abundance: few; v_gene: TRBV30; CDR3aa: CALGGRRGAEAFF; CDR3nt: TGTGCCCTGGGGGGGAGAAGGGGTGCTGAAGCTTTCTTT
d_gene: .; j_gene: TRBJ2-7; abundance: .; v_gene: TRBV29-1; CDR3aa: CSVSSGIHEQYF; CDR3nt: TGCAGCGTTTCCTCAGGGATCCACGAGCAGTACTTC
d_gene: TRBD1; j_gene: TRBJ1-5; abundance: .; v_gene: TRBV19; CDR3aa: CAISTGQGGNQPQHF; CDR3nt: TGTGCCATCTCAACGGGACAGGGCGGCAATCAGCCCCAGCATTTT
d_gene: .; j_gene: TRBJ2-7; abundance: .; v_gene: TRBV4-1; CDR3aa: CASSQDSPPALNEQYF; CDR3nt: TGCGCCAGCAGCCAAGATTCTCCCCCCGCCCTTAACGAGCAGTACTTC
d_gene: TRBD1; j_gene: TRBJ1-1; abundance: .; v_gene: TRBV6-4; CDR3aa: CASSDRTGEAFF; CDR3nt: TGTGCCAGCAGTGACAGGACAGGCGAAGCTTTCTTT
d_gene: .; j_gene: TRBJ1-3; abundance: .; v_gene: TRBV7-2; CDR3aa: CASSVQVPDSGNTIYF; CDR3nt: TGTGCCAGCAGCGTTCAGGTCCCTGACTCTGGAAACACCATATATTTT
d_gene: TRBD2; j_gene: TRBJ2-1; abundance: .; v_gene: TRBV2; CDR3aa: CATSDPGSGGAYPNEQFF; CDR3nt: TGTGCCACCAGTGACCCAGGTAGCGGGGGGGCCTATCCCAATGAGCAGTTCTTC
d_gene: .; j_gene: TRBJ1-1; abundance: .; v_gene: TRBV19; CDR3aa: CASSIQSGIRDTEAFF; CDR3nt: TGTGCCAGTAGTATCCAATCAGGGATTCGGGACACTGAAGCTTTCTTT
d_gene: .; j_gene: TRBJ1-1; abundance: .; v_gene: TRBV10-1; CDR3aa: CAISESTGRLNTEAFF; CDR3nt: TGTGCCATCAGTGAGAGTACGGGACGGCTGAACACTGAAGCTTTCTTT
d_gene: .; j_gene: TRBJ1-2; abundance: .; v_gene: TRBV5-6; CDR3aa: CASSLSDQGSYTF; CDR3nt: TGTGCCAGCAGCTTGTCGGACCAGGGCAGCTACACCTTC
d_gene: TRBD1; j_gene: TRBJ1-2; abundance: many; v_gene: TRBV12-3/TRBV12-4; CDR3aa: CASSPRTGKGYTF; CDR3nt: TGTGCCAGCAGCCCCAGGACAGGGAAGGGCTACACCTTC
d_gene: TRBD1; j_gene: TRBJ1-5; abundance: .; v_gene: TRBV5-8; CDR3aa: CAGSPGQGRNQPQHF; CDR3nt: TGTGCCGGCAGCCCCGGACAGGGCCGCAATCAGCCCCAGCATTTT
d_gene: TRBD1; j_gene: TRBJ2-7; abundance: .; v_gene: TRBV27; CDR3aa: CASSTQQGWDEQYF; CDR3nt: TGTGCCAGCAGTACTCAACAGGGGTGGGACGAGCAGTACTTC
d_gene: TRBD1; j_gene: TRBJ2-1; abundance: .; v_gene: TRBV7-2; CDR3aa: CASSQFPDRGSYNEQFF; CDR3nt: TGCGCCAGCAGCCAATTCCCGGACAGGGGCTCCTACAATGAGCAGTTCTTC
d_gene: .; j_gene: TRBJ2-3; abundance: few; v_gene: TRBV20-1; CDR3aa: CSGSGLGRNTQYF; CDR3nt: TGCAGTGGTTCGGGCTTAGGGCGGAATACGCAGTATTTT
d_gene: TRBD1; j_gene: TRBJ2-5; abundance: many; v_gene: TRBV10-3; CDR3aa: CAIRETGGLETQYF; CDR3nt: TGTGCCATCAGGGAGACAGGGGGTCTTGAGACCCAGTACTTC
d_gene: .; j_gene: TRBJ2-3; abundance: once; v_gene: TRBV10-1; CDR3aa: CASSDIRGGTDTQYF; CDR3nt: TGCGCCAGCAGTGATATCAGGGGGGGCACAGATACGCAGTATTTT
d_gene: .; j_gene: TRBJ2-7; abundance: few; v_gene: TRBV7-9; CDR3aa: CASSPVVRTNLHEQYF; CDR3nt: TGTGCCAGCAGCCCTGTTGTCCGGACTAATCTCCACGAGCAGTACTTC
d_gene: .; j_gene: TRBJ2-1; abundance: .; v_gene: TRBV10-2; CDR3aa: CASTRPGNEQFF; CDR3nt: TGCGCCAGCACTCGGCCTGGGAATGAGCAGTTCTTC
d_gene: .; j_gene: TRBJ2-3; abundance: .; v_gene: TRBV20-1; CDR3aa: CSASWRATDTQYF; CDR3nt: TGCAGTGCTAGTTGGAGGGCCACAGATACGCAGTATTTT
d_gene: TRBD2; j_gene: TRBJ2-7; abundance: .; v_gene: TRBV7-2; CDR3aa: CASSTLADYEQYF; CDR3nt: TGTGCCAGCAGCACACTAGCGGACTACGAGCAGTACTTC
d_gene: .; j_gene: TRBJ1-6; abundance: .; v_gene: TRBV7-8; CDR3aa: CASSKGRGAGFSPLHF; CDR3nt: TGTGCCAGCAGCAAAGGTCGGGGAGCGGGTTTTTCACCCCTCCACTTT
d_gene: .; j_gene: TRBJ1-6; abundance: many; v_gene: TRBV6-2/TRBV6-3; CDR3aa: CASSYGGGGSYNSPLHF; CDR3nt: TGTGCCAGCAGTTACGGTGGGGGCGGCTCCTATAATTCACCCCTCCACTTT
d_gene: .; j_gene: TRBJ2-7; abundance: few; v_gene: TRBV7-8; CDR3aa: CASSQGSSYEQYF; CDR3nt: TGTGCCAGCTCCCAGGGAAGCTCCTACGAGCAGTACTTC
d_gene: .; j_gene: TRBJ2-2; abundance: once; v_gene: TRBV10-3; CDR3aa: CAISPPTGPTGELFF; CDR3nt: TGTGCCATCAGCCCCCCGACAGGTCCGACCGGGGAGCTGTTTTTT
d_gene: TRBD2; j_gene: TRBJ2-2; abundance: many; v_gene: TRBV4-3; CDR3aa: CASSQILSSGGNTGELFF; CDR3nt: TGCGCCAGCAGCCAGATACTTTCTAGCGGGGGTAACACCGGGGAGCTGTTTTTT
d_gene: .; j_gene: TRBJ1-1; abundance: many; v_gene: TRBV3-1; CDR3aa: CASSHGRDTEAFF; CDR3nt: TGTGCCAGCAGCCACGGCAGGGATACTGAAGCTTTCTTT
d_gene: TRBD2; j_gene: TRBJ2-7; abundance: many; v_gene: TRBV7-8; CDR3aa: CASSLAHRTSGGTPCEQYF; CDR3nt: TGTGCCAGCAGCTTAGCGCATAGGACTAGCGGGGGTACTCCCTGCGAGCAGTACTTC
d_gene: .; j_gene: TRBJ1-6; abundance: many; v_gene: TRBV11-2; CDR3aa: CASSLGRSDSPLHF; CDR3nt: TGTGCCAGCAGCTTAGGACGGAGTGATTCACCCCTCCACTTT
d_gene: .; j_gene: TRBJ2-1; abundance: .; v_gene: TRBV19; CDR3aa: CASSMAIFNEQFF; CDR3nt: TGTGCCAGTAGTATGGCTATTTTCAATGAGCAGTTCTTC
d_gene: TRBD2; j_gene: TRBJ2-5; abundance: .; v_gene: TRBV10-3; CDR3aa: CAVGMTRTSGRYQETQYF; CDR3nt: TGTGCCGTCGGCATGACTCGGACTAGCGGGAGGTACCAAGAGACCCAGTACTTC
d_gene: TRBD2; j_gene: TRBJ2-1; abundance: .; v_gene: TRBV25-1; CDR3aa: CASNLRLASDNEQFF; CDR3nt: TGTGCCAGCAACCTAAGACTAGCGTCCGACAATGAGCAGTTCTTC
d_gene: .; j_gene: TRBJ1-5; abundance: many; v_gene: TRBV19; CDR3aa: CASSDSGGIQPQHF; CDR3nt: TGTGCCAGTAGTGATTCGGGGGGGATTCAGCCCCAGCATTTT
d_gene: .; j_gene: TRBJ2-7; abundance: few; v_gene: TRBV7-6; CDR3aa: CASSLGWGVLSYEQYF; CDR3nt: TGTGCCAGCAGCTTAGGTTGGGGGGTCCTCTCCTACGAGCAGTACTTC